The next 23 T cell receptor beta chains were all read from a single sample in a study of Ad26.COV2.S vaccination and SARS-CoV-2 variants. Treatment: roughly 19 received Ad26.COV2.S at low or high dose, single or two shots; roughly five received placebo; per-sample allocation not given. All samples were drawn on day 63, counting from the first vaccine or placebo injection. The method was immunoSEQ multiplex PCR; TCRdb's version includes in-frame clones alone and lacks a portion of them. The sample contains fewer than 400,000 clones, 86% of which appear only once. The material was peripheral blood, obtained in a trial of Ad26.COV2.S vaccine versus placebo. These receptors all stem from a person between 18 and 65 years old who received the Ad26.COV2.S COVID-19 vaccine or a placebo.

The CDR3 DNA reads as TGTGCCAGCAGCTTAGGGGGTACCACAACCTATGGCTACACCTTC. This codes for CASSLGGTTTYGYTF. The rearrangement links TRBV7-8 to TRBJ1-2, with D hard to call. With 1 base removed from V and 4 bases from J, the gap between germline ends came to 13 bases. Per germline, CDR1 SGHVS and CDR2 FQNEAQ. This CDR3 comprises 15 residues.

CDR3 in amino acids: CAIKDSQETQYF. The CDR3 bases are TGTGCCATCAAGGACAGCCAAGAGACCCAGTACTTC. V usage is TRBV10-3 and J usage is TRBJ2-5, with D possibly matching TRBD1 (6 bases). The germline CDR1 and CDR2 sequences are ENHRY and SYGVKD. The CDR3 runs 12 residues. The V end was cut by 7 bases, the J end by 1 base, with 7 bases between.

This chain uses TRBV25-1 with TRBJ2-2; TRBD1 or TRBD2 may be the D gene (5 bases each). Germline CDR1 is MGHDK and CDR2 is SYGVNS. This CDR3 is built from 14 residues. Between the trimmed V and J ends, which lost 7 bases and 3 bases, there was a span of 12 bases. The CDR3: CASTPGRDTGELFF. CDR3 bases: TGTGCCAGCACTCCGGGACGGGACACCGGGGAGCTGTTTTTT.

This clone appeared a single time. Other nucleotide sequences in the sample specify the same CDR3. The chain recombines TRBV5-1 with TRBJ2-1; a weak D match, TRBD2 (6 bases). This CDR3 region has 16 residues. V lost 1 base and J lost 0, with 11 bases in between. CDR1 is SGHRS, CDR2 YFSETQ, per germline. The CDR3 bases are TGCGCCAGCAGCTTGAGCGGGCTAAGCTCCTACAATGAGCAGTTCTTC. Translating gives CASSLSGLSSYNEQFF.

This CDR3 reads CASSLSSAGGYVNAQYF. In DNA, the CDR3 is TGTGCCAGCAGCTTAAGTTCAGCGGGGGGTTATGTCAACGCGCAGTATTTT. The V call is TRBV5-8, the J call TRBJ2-3; 9 positions agree with TRBD2. The trim removed 2 bases at V and 10 bases at J, leaving 17 bases unmatched. CDR3 length equals 17 residues. The germline V gene encodes CDR1 SGHTS and CDR2 YDEGEE.

This chain connects TRBV4-1 to TRBJ1-6, with D perhaps TRBD1 (6 bases). There are 13 residues in the CDR3. CDR1 is MGHRA and CDR2 is YSYEKL in the germline V gene. V lost 6 bases and J 11 bases, leaving 14 bases between the germline ends. CDR3 DNA sequence: TGCGCCAGCAGTCCCCAGGGGTACGCACCCCTCCACTTT. Translated: CASSPQGYAPLHF.

The chain joins TRBV19 to TRBJ1-2; D is ambiguous. V was trimmed by 3 bases and J by 1 base, leaving 9 bases between them. This CDR3 contains 14 residues. Germline values: CDR1 LNHDA, CDR2 SQIVND (reference sequence). The CDR3, as DNA: TGTGCCAGTAGTATTTCAACGGGTAACTATGGCTACACCTTC. This codes for CASSISTGNYGYTF.

The V gene is TRBV6-5, the J gene TRBJ2-3, with D unresolved. CDR1 and CDR2 (germline): MNHEY, SVGAGI. The ends were cut back, 5 bases at V and 2 bases at J, with 14 bases in the middle. The CDR3 runs 15 residues. The CDR3 DNA is TGTGCCAGCAGTAAGGAGAGGTCCTTCACAGATACGCAGTATTTT. Translation gives CASSKERSFTDTQYF.

This chain uses TRBV2 with TRBJ2-2, with D possibly TRBD2 on 6 matching bases. V was cut by 7 bases and J by 1 base, with 13 bases left in between. The CDR3 length is 15 residues. Germline CDR1 reads SNHLY; CDR2 reads FYNNEI. CDR3 amino acids: CASTRDFRNTGELFF. In DNA, the CDR3 is TGTGCCAGCACTAGGGACTTCCGGAACACCGGGGAGCTGTTTTTT.

The chain recombines TRBV5-8 with TRBJ2-3; D not certain. The CDR3 is 16 residues long. Germline CDR1 and CDR2: SGHTS and YDEGEE. Deletions cut 2 bases from V and 0 bases from J, with 13 bases between. CDR3 region: CASSFGRKTSTDTQYF. CDR3 nucleotides: TGTGCCAGCAGCTTCGGACGGAAAACTAGCACAGATACGCAGTATTTT.

The V call is TRBV15, the J call TRBJ1-1; no clear D. V was pared by 1 base and J by 2 bases, with 8 bases between. The CDR3 is 14 residues long. The germline V gene has CDR1 LNHNV and CDR2 YYDKDF (reference sequence). The CDR3 reads CATSRGEVNTEAFF. CDR3 bases: TGTGCCACCAGCAGAGGCGAGGTAAACACTGAAGCTTTCTTT.

V usage is TRBV11-2 and J usage is TRBJ1-2; D is unclear. The CDR3 has 13 residues. The germline CDR1 and CDR2 sequences are SGHAT and FQNNGV. The V and J ends lost 5 bases and 4 bases respectively, with 11 bases between them. The CDR3 nucleotides read TGTGCCAGCAGCCCGGGGAGGACCTATGGCTACACCTTC. Amino acid sequence: CASSPGRTYGYTF.

This chain uses TRBV18 with TRBJ1-3, with TRBD1 identical over 7 bases. The CDR3 totals 18 residues. Germline V gene sequence: CDR1 KGHSH, CDR2 LQKENI. J lost 4 bases, V lost 4 bases, and 16 bases had no gene match. CDR3 sequence (DNA): TGTGCCAGCTCACGAGATTGGGGCACAACAGGGGCAGGAAACACCATATATTTT. The encoded protein is CASSRDWGTTGAGNTIYF.

The rearrangement uses TRBV27 and TRBJ2-3, with unresolved D. The CDR3 length is 12 residues. Germline CDR1 reads MNHEY; CDR2 reads SMNVEV (reference sequence). V shed 3 bases and J shed 4 bases, with 5 bases lying between them. The CDR3 DNA is TGTGCCAGCAGTTTGGTCCCAGATACGCAGTATTTT. Encoded protein: CASSLVPDTQYF.

This clone was recorded only once. The chain links TRBV10-3 to TRBJ1-2, with TRBD1 matching over 7 bases. After removal of 8 bases from V and 0 bases from J, the junction contained 12 bases not matched to a gene. The germline CDR1 and CDR2 sequences are ENHRY and SYGVKD. The CDR3 totals 16 residues. The CDR3 is CAIPASSGTANYGYTF. The CDR3 coding sequence is TGTGCCATCCCAGCTTCCTCAGGGACAGCTAACTATGGCTACACCTTC.

V is TRBV29-1 and J is TRBJ1-2, with unresolved D. V was trimmed by 4 bases and J by 5 bases, leaving 8 bases between them. From germline, CDR1 is SQVTM and CDR2 ANQGSEA. The CDR3 covers 11 residues. The CDR3, as DNA: TGCAGCGTTGCGGTCGCGTATGGCTACACCTTC. This sequence encodes CSVAVAYGYTF.

The gene calls are TRBV25-1 and TRBJ1-2; 8 bases line up with TRBD1. The junction had 4 bases not matched to a gene; V was cut back by 4 bases and J by 6 bases. Germline V lookup: CDR1 MGHDK, CDR2 SYGVNS. This CDR3 region has 13 residues. As DNA, the CDR3 is TGTGCCAGCAGTGGCACAGGGGGGGATGGCTACACCTTC. The encoded protein is CASSGTGGDGYTF.

The rearrangement uses TRBV2 and TRBJ1-5, with TRBD1 matching 9 bases. The V gene end was trimmed by 9 bases and the J gene end by 4 bases; junction bases not matched to a gene: 4. The CDR3 totals 13 residues. Germline CDR1 SNHLY, CDR2 FYNNEI. The CDR3 nucleotides are TGTGCCAGTCGGACAGGGGAGAATCAGCCCCAGCATTTT. This sequence encodes CASRTGENQPQHF.

With regard to this clone: A junction end diverges from the germline sequence, so it may reflect a read error. CDR3 protein: CASSSGQGAFLF. For the CDR3, the DNA is TGTGCCAGCAGCTCCGGACAGGGGGCCTTTTTATTC. The J gene is TRBJ1-2, the V gene TRBV5-6; 11 bases align to TRBD1. CDR3 length: 12 residues. Germline V gene data show CDR1 as SGHDT and CDR2 as YYEEEE.

This chain joins TRBV7-9 and TRBJ1-3; tentative D call: TRBD1 (5 bases). V was pared by 11 bases and J by 3 bases, with 14 bases between. Germline assignment: CDR1 SEHNR and CDR2 FQNEAQ (reference sequence). There are 13 residues in the CDR3. CDR3 region: CAGGPSGGNTIYF. The CDR3 DNA is TGTGCCGGGGGACCTTCGGGTGGAAACACCATATATTTT.

The chain carries TRBV6-5 and TRBJ2-1, with a tentative D call TRBD2 (6 bases). Germline CDR1 reads MNHEY; CDR2 reads SVGAGI. V lost 6 bases and J 4 bases, leaving 10 bases between the germline ends. This CDR3 has 13 residues. CDR3 amino acids: CASRSTRYNEQFF. The CDR3 nucleotides are TGTGCCAGCAGGTCGACTAGGTACAATGAGCAGTTCTTC.

V usage is TRBV2 and J usage is TRBJ1-2, with D perhaps matching TRBD1 (5 bases). The CDR3 is made up of 16 amino acids. The V end was cut by 6 bases, the J end by 0 bases, with 17 bases between. Germline loops: CDR1 SNHLY, CDR2 FYNNEI. CDR3 region: CASSLGLGRSNYGYTF. CDR3 sequence (DNA): TGTGCCAGCAGCCTAGGACTGGGACGGTCTAACTATGGCTACACCTTC. Complete variable domain (other parts from reference TRBV2 and TRBJ1-2): EPEVTQTPSHQVTQMGQEVILRCVPISNHLYFYWYRQILGQKVEFLVSFYNNEISEKSEIFDDQFSVERPDGSNFTLKIRSTKLEDSAMYFCASSLGLGRSNYGYTFGSGTRLTVV.

The chain uses TRBV6-6 and TRBJ2-7; 8 bases match TRBD2. Per the germline V gene, CDR1 is MNHNY and CDR2 is SVGAGI (reference sequence). The CDR3 covers 14 residues. V trimming: 4 bases; J trimming: 2 bases; junction bases outside the gene matches: 4. The CDR3 coding sequence is TGTGCCAGCAGTTCCGGGACTAGAACCTACGAGCAGTACTTC. This sequence encodes CASSSGTRTYEQYF.